The sequence of this T cell receptor beta chain was determined in a study of identifying expanded T cells in peripheral blood. Repertoires were generated with immunoSEQ multiplex PCR, while TCRdb's copy carries only in-frame clones and drops some. The table lists 60,000 to 70,000 clones, around 87% of them singletons, with less than 5.5% in the top ten. Overall study results and limits: Variance in clone template counts between two-week samples significantly increased with total template count across all healthy donors.

About this clone itself: The target antigen is unknown.

Germline V gene lookup returns CDR1 SGHRS and CDR2 YFSETQ. This CDR3 contains 15 residues. The junction had 3 bases not matched to a gene; V was cut back by 3 bases and J by 0 bases. During the collection period, no donor immune events like infections were recorded. Material: blood. V gene TRBV5-1 combines with J gene TRBJ1-1, with 9 bases lining up with TRBD1. This receptor was taken from a person between 18 and 75 years old in good health. CDR3 coding DNA: TGCGCCAGCAGCTCGGGACAGGGCATGAACACTGAAGCTTTCTTT. It specifies CASSSGQGMNTEAFF.